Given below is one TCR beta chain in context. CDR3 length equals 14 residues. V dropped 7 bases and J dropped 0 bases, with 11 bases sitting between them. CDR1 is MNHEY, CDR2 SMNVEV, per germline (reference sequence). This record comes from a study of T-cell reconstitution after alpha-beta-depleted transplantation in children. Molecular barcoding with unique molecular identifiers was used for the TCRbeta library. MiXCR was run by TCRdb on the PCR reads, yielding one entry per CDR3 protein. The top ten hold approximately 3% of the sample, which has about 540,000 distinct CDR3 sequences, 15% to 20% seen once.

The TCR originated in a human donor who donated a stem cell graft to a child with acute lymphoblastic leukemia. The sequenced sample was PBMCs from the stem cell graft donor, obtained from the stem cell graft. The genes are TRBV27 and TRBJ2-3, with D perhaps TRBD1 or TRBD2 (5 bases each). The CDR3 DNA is TGTGCCAGCACCTGGGGACCTAGCACAGATACGCAGTATTTT. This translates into CASTWGPSTDTQYF.